This T cell receptor beta chain stems from a study of PD-1 blockade in classical Hodgkin lymphoma. Whole-study results and caveats: Relapsed/refractory patients reportedly had the lowest baseline TCR diversity, below newly diagnosed patients, who were below healthy donors. CD8+ TCR diversity did not rise significantly by C4D1, unlike CD4+. Baseline diversity was lower in partial responders and progressors than complete responders. Repertoire differences have undefined causes, possibly disease activity or prior therapy.

Concerning this clone itself: The antigen remains undetermined.

Germline V gene data show CDR1 as ENHRY and CDR2 as SYGVKD. The ends lost 4 bases at V and 2 bases at J; junction bases unmatched: 1. CDR3 size: 13 residues. Every patient relapsed after autologous stem cell transplantation, and brentuximab vedotin exposure varied. Some clones are missing from TCRdb's copy, which holds only in-frame ones; the method was immunoSEQ multiplex PCR. The table includes roughly 150,000 clones, about 81% detected once. The chain links TRBV10-3 to TRBJ2-5, with TRBD1 matching 7 bases. This receptor was identified in a human donor with classical Hodgkin lymphoma. Sequencing was performed on peripheral blood mononuclear cells (PBMCs), taken before the second cycle of nivolumab. This CDR3 reads CAISAGQQETQYF. For the CDR3, the DNA is TGTGCCATCAGTGCGGGACAGCAAGAGACCCAGTACTTC.